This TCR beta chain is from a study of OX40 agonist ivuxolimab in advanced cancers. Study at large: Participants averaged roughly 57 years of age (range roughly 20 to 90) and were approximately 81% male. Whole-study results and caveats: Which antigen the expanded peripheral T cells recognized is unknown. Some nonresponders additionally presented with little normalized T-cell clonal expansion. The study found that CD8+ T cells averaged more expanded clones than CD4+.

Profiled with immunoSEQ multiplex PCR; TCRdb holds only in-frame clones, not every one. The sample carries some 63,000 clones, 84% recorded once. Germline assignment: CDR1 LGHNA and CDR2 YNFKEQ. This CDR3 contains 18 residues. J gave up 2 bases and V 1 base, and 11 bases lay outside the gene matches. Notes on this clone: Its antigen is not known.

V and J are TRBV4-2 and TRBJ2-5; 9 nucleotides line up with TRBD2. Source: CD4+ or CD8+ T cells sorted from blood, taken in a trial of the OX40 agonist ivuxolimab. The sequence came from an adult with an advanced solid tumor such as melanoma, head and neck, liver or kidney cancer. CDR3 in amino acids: CASSQGGSGGKGQETQYF. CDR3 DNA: TGTGCCAGCAGCCAAGGTGGTAGCGGGGGAAAAGGGCAAGAGACCCAGTACTTC.